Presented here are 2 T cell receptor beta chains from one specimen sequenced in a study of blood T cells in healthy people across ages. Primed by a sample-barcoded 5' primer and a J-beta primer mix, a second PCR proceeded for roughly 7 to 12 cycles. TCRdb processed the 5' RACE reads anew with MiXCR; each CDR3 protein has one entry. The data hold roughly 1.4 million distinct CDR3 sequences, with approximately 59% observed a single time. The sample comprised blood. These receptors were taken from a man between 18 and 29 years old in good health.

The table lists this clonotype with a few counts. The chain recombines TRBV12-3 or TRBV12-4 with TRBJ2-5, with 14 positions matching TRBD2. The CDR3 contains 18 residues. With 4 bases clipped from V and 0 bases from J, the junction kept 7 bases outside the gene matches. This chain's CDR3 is CASSWTSGGLVDQETQYF. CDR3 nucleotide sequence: TGTGCCAGCAGTTGGACTAGCGGGGGGCTTGTAGACCAAGAGACCCAGTACTTC.

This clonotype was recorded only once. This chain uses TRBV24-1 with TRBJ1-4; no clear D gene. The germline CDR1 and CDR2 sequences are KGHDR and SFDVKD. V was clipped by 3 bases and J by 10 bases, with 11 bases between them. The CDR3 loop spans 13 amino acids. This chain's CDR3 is CATSDGAGIKLFF. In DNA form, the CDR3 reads TGTGCCACCAGTGATGGAGCAGGAATAAAACTGTTTTTT.